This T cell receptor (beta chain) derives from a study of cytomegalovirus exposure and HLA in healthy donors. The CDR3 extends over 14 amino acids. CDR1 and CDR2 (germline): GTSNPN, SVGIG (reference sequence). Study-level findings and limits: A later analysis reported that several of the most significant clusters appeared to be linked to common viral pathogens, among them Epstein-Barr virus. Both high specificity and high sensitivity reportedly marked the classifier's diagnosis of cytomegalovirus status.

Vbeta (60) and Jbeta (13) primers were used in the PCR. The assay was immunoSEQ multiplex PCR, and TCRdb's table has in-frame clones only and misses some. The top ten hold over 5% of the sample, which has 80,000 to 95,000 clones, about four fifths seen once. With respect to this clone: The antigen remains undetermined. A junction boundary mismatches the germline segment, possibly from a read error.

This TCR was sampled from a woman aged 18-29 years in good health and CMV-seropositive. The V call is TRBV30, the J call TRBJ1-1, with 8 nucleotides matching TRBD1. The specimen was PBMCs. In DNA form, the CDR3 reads TGTGCCTGGAGCTGGACAGGGAAGAACCCTGAAGCTTTCTTT. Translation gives CAWSWTGKNPEAFF.